The next 15 T cell receptor beta chains were all read from a single sample in a study of T cell repertoires in cytomegalovirus infection (dated by TCRdb to the late 2010s). The sample was run on an Illumina HiSeq 1500. TCRdb's own reprocessing of the public reads used fastp at Q25 and MiXCR and kept productive beta chains. Entries that share a CDR3 protein sequence are merged under the most common genes and DNA. A total of some 310,000 distinct CDR3 sequences appear in this sample, 25% of them only once. Of the sample, roughly 13% falls within the top ten clones. The intended sense of this specimen's treatment or condition label: in vitro stimulation with specific CMV peptide epitopes to enrich CMV-specific T cells. These receptors are not linked to any known antigen. The sequenced sample was cultured PBMCs, obtained from culture after CMV antigen stimulation. Receptor source: a human donor in good health (CMV status not recorded). Some clones in this sample may be carry-over from other donors' samples.

The chain has TRBV24-1 and TRBJ1-5; D call uncertain. Germline-derived CDR1 and CDR2 are KGHDR and SFDVKD. V lost 3 bases and J 2 bases, leaving 10 bases between the germline ends. This CDR3 contains 15 residues. The CDR3, as DNA: TGTGCCACCAGTGATCCCCGTAGTGGCAATCAGCCCCAGCATTTT. Translated: CATSDPRSGNQPQHF.

The chain links TRBV20-1 to TRBJ1-3, with 8 bases that match TRBD1. The CDR3 sequence is 14 residues long. Germline values: CDR1 DFQATT, CDR2 SNEGSKA (reference sequence). The V gene end was trimmed by 5 bases and the J gene end by 4 bases; junction bases not matched to a gene: 7. DNA for the CDR3: TGCAGTGCTCCTGACAGGGGAAGAGGAAACACCATATATTTT. This codes for CSAPDRGRGNTIYF.

The genes are TRBV4-2 and TRBJ2-2; D is possibly TRBD1 (5 bases). Germline assignment: CDR1 LGHNA and CDR2 YNFKEQ. The V end was cut by 1 base, the J end by 6 bases, with 12 bases between. The CDR3 loop spans 15 amino acids. The CDR3 is CASSQGAPGPGELFF. The CDR3 bases are TGTGCCAGCAGCCAAGGGGCACCAGGGCCCGGGGAGCTGTTTTTT.

The rearrangement joins TRBV6-5 to TRBJ1-4; TRBD1 agrees at 7 bases. V was clipped by 6 bases and J by 8 bases; unmatched bases: 12. Germline CDR1 and CDR2: MNHEY and SVGAGI. The CDR3 totals 15 residues. This CDR3 is CASRGIGSRGEKLFF. Written as DNA, the CDR3 is TGTGCCAGCAGGGGAATCGGGTCCAGGGGGGAAAAACTGTTTTTT.

The rearrangement links TRBV6-2 or TRBV6-3 to TRBJ1-6; a possible D gene is TRBD1 (6 bases). The germline V and J ends were trimmed by 7 bases and 5 bases, with 9 bases remaining between them. The CDR3 spans 13 residues. Germline CDR1 is MNHEY and CDR2 is SVGEGT. CDR3 sequence (DNA): TGTGCCAGCACCCAGGGGCATAATTCACCCCTCCACTTT. Amino acids: CASTQGHNSPLHF.

The chain recombines TRBV7-3 with TRBJ2-1; D may be TRBD1 (5 bases). Trimming removed 5 bases at V and 1 base at J, with 12 bases between. Germline values: CDR1 SGHTA, CDR2 FQGTGA. CDR3 length: 15 amino acids. The CDR3 region is CASSPAGASYNEQFF. CDR3 nucleotides: TGTGCCAGCAGCCCGGCTGGGGCATCCTACAATGAGCAGTTCTTC.

This clonotype has only one observation. The chain recombines TRBV20-1 with TRBJ2-1; TRBD2 aligns across 9 bases. There are 14 residues in the CDR3. The germline gives CDR1 DFQATT, CDR2 SNEGSKA (reference sequence). V shed 3 bases and J 5 bases; nucleotides not matched to a gene: 5. CDR3 sequence: CSASGLAGNNEQFF. In DNA, the CDR3 is TGCAGTGCTAGTGGGCTAGCGGGAAACAATGAGCAGTTCTTC.

This clonotype was observed at least ten times. In DNA form, the CDR3 reads TGTGCCAGCAGTCAACAGGGGGCCTATGGCTACACCTTC. Its protein is CASSQQGAYGYTF. The V and J genes are TRBV12-3 or TRBV12-4 and TRBJ1-2; TRBD1 agrees at 9 bases. This CDR3 is 13 amino acids long. The V segment lost 5 bases and the J segment 4 bases; nucleotides outside the gene matches: 2.

The chain employs TRBV18 and TRBJ2-5, with D tentatively TRBD2 (5 bases). The germline V gene has CDR1 KGHSH and CDR2 LQKENI. V was pared by 0 bases and J by 5 bases, with 10 bases between. There are 14 residues in the CDR3. CDR3: CASSPPAGVETQYF. CDR3 sequence (DNA): TGTGCCAGCTCACCACCGGCCGGGGTGGAGACCCAGTACTTC. The full variable domain, in which reference TRBV18 and TRBJ2-5 provide the parts outside the CDR3, is NAGVMQNPRHLVRRRGQEARLRCSPMKGHSHVYWYRQLPEEGLKFMVYLQKENIIDESGMPKERFSAEFPKEGPSILRIQQVVRGDSAAYFCASSPPAGVETQYFGPGTRLLVL.

For the CDR3, the DNA is TGTGCCATCAGTGAGACACAAGCGAACACCGGGGAGCTGTTTTTT. This sequence encodes CAISETQANTGELFF. The rearrangement uses TRBV10-3 and TRBJ2-2, with D hard to call. V lost 2 bases and J lost 0, with 7 bases in between. This CDR3 contains 15 residues. Germline-derived CDR1 and CDR2 are ENHRY and SYGVKD.

The chain joins TRBV20-1 to TRBJ2-1; 8 nucleotides match TRBD2. The length of the CDR3 is 15 residues. Germline-derived CDR1 and CDR2 are DFQATT and SNEGSKA (reference sequence). Trimming at V came to 3 bases and at J to 7 bases, leaving 11 bases not matched to a gene. The CDR3 sequence: CSASPGQRERNEQFF. CDR3 coding DNA: TGCAGTGCTAGTCCCGGACAGCGGGAGAGGAATGAGCAGTTCTTC.

The chain couples TRBV7-3 to TRBJ2-2, with TRBD2 matching over 7 bases. J was trimmed by 5 bases and V by 3 bases; bases with no gene match: 9. The germline V gene encodes CDR1 SGHTA and CDR2 FQGTGA. The CDR3 runs to 16 residues. The CDR3 bases are TGTGCCAGCAGCTTTGGAGGCGGGAGTGGTACCGGGGAGCTGTTTTTT. Translation gives CASSFGGGSGTGELFF.

This clonotype was counted a few times. The genes are TRBV28 and TRBJ1-6; D remains ambiguous. The germline CDR1 and CDR2 sequences are MDHEN and SYDVKM. With 3 bases removed from V and 0 bases from J, the gap between germline ends came to 3 bases. The CDR3 is 14 residues long. For the CDR3, the DNA is TGTGCCAGCAGTTTGGTCTCCTATAATTCACCCCTCCACTTT. Protein product: CASSLVSYNSPLHF. Looking up the rest from reference TRBV28 and TRBJ1-6 gives the full variable domain: DVKVTQSSRYLVKRTGEKVFLECVQDMDHENMFWYRQDPGLGLRLIYFSYDVKMKEKGDIPEGYSVSREKKERFSLILESASTNQTSMYLCASSLVSYNSPLHFGNGTRLTVT.

The sample holds a few counts of this clonotype. The rearrangement links TRBV7-2 to TRBJ1-2; D is unresolved. V lost 2 bases and J lost 4, with 11 bases in between. Germline values: CDR1 SGHTA, CDR2 FQGNSA. This CDR3 has 14 amino acids. This CDR3 is CASSLLRPGYGYTF. The CDR3 coding sequence is TGTGCCAGCAGCTTACTCCGGCCCGGCTATGGCTACACCTTC.

V usage is TRBV6-1 and J usage is TRBJ2-7, with D unresolved. This CDR3 has 13 amino acids. V shed 5 bases and J shed 2 bases, with 10 bases lying between them. Germline V CDR1 and CDR2: MNHNS, SASEGT. The CDR3 loop reads CASSMQYTYEQYV. The CDR3 coding sequence is TGTGCCAGCAGTATGCAATATACCTACGAGCAGTACGTC.